These T cell receptor beta chains were read from a single sample in a study of T-cell reconstitution after alpha-beta-depleted transplantation in children. TCRdb re-called the PCR reads through MiXCR, storing one row per CDR3 protein. The table shows 300,000 to 350,000 distinct CDR3 sequences, with roughly 25% occurring only once. Sequences were derived from PBMCs, mostly from graft donor cells, sampled 180 days after TCRalphabeta/CD19-depleted stem cell transplant. The receptors were sampled from a male patient between 5 and 17 years old who had a stem cell transplant for acute lymphoblastic leukemia, so the T cells may come from the graft donor. CDR3s include the opening cysteine and the closing phenylalanine or tryptophan. D genes are given only for firm matches. The size of a clone is reported for some rows only, either as once, few or many, or as a class for expanded clones.

clone_size: .
j_call: TRBJ1-4
d_call: TRBD1
v_call: TRBV12-3/TRBV12-4
cdr3_aa: CASRAPSGQGGANEKLFF
cdr3_nt: TGTGCCAGCAGAGCCCCCTCGGGACAGGGAGGGGCTAATGAAAAACTGTTTTTT

clone_size: few
j_call: TRBJ2-1
d_call: .
v_call: TRBV7-3
cdr3_aa: CASSPGTGTYNEQFF
cdr3_nt: TGTGCCAGCAGCCCCGGGACGGGAACCTACAATGAGCAGTTCTTC

clone_size: .
j_call: TRBJ2-3
d_call: .
v_call: TRBV4-2
cdr3_aa: CATRGPPTDTQYF
cdr3_nt: TGTGCCACCCGGGGTCCCCCCACAGATACGCAGTATTTT

clone_size: few
j_call: TRBJ2-1
d_call: .
v_call: TRBV6-5
cdr3_aa: CASSYSGAGYNEQFF
cdr3_nt: TGTGCCAGCAGTTACTCGGGGGCCGGCTACAATGAGCAGTTCTTC

clone_size: .
j_call: TRBJ2-5
d_call: TRBD2
v_call: TRBV5-1
cdr3_aa: CASSPRTSGSGGETQYF
cdr3_nt: TGCGCCAGCAGCCCTCGGACTAGCGGGAGCGGGGGAGAGACCCAGTACTTC

clone_size: .
j_call: TRBJ2-7
d_call: .
v_call: TRBV9
cdr3_aa: CASSVSASYEQYF
cdr3_nt: TGTGCCAGCAGCGTAAGCGCAAGCTACGAGCAGTACTTC

clone_size: .
j_call: TRBJ2-5
d_call: .
v_call: TRBV18
cdr3_aa: CASSPEGFQETQYF
cdr3_nt: TGTGCCAGCTCACCGGAAGGGTTCCAAGAGACCCAGTACTTC

clone_size: few
j_call: TRBJ2-7
d_call: .
v_call: TRBV20-1
cdr3_aa: CSARDLDSYEQYF
cdr3_nt: TGCAGTGCTAGAGACCTTGACTCCTACGAGCAGTACTTC

clone_size: .
j_call: TRBJ2-5
d_call: TRBD1
v_call: TRBV4-1
cdr3_aa: CASSQAPDRDQETQYF
cdr3_nt: TGCGCCAGCAGCCAAGCCCCGGACAGGGATCAAGAGACCCAGTACTTC

clone_size: .
j_call: TRBJ2-3
d_call: .
v_call: TRBV9
cdr3_aa: CASSVLGRGADTQYF
cdr3_nt: TGTGCCAGCAGCGTACTCGGGAGAGGGGCAGATACGCAGTATTTT

clone_size: few
j_call: TRBJ2-3
d_call: TRBD2
v_call: TRBV7-8
cdr3_aa: CASSGGSGRAFDTQYF
cdr3_nt: TGTGCCAGCAGCGGTGGGAGCGGGAGGGCGTTCGATACGCAGTATTTT

clone_size: .
j_call: TRBJ1-5
d_call: .
v_call: TRBV29-1
cdr3_aa: CSADRSPGIQPQHF
cdr3_nt: TGCAGCGCCGACAGGTCCCCTGGTATACAGCCCCAGCATTTT

clone_size: .
j_call: TRBJ2-7
d_call: TRBD1
v_call: TRBV2
cdr3_aa: CASSLQQGAGVYEQYF
cdr3_nt: TGTGCCAGCAGCCTCCAACAGGGGGCGGGGGTCTACGAGCAGTACTTC

clone_size: .
j_call: TRBJ2-1
d_call: TRBD2
v_call: TRBV12-3/TRBV12-4
cdr3_aa: CASSSEGLVVHEQFF
cdr3_nt: TGTGCCAGCAGCTCGGAGGGACTAGTAGTCCATGAGCAGTTCTTC

clone_size: few
j_call: TRBJ2-3
d_call: .
v_call: TRBV5-1
cdr3_aa: CASSLGSPRGTDTQYF
cdr3_nt: TGCGCCAGCAGCTTGGGTTCTCCGCGCGGCACAGATACGCAGTATTTT

clone_size: few
j_call: TRBJ2-5
d_call: .
v_call: TRBV20-1
cdr3_aa: CSARRDSQETQYF
cdr3_nt: TGCAGTGCTAGGCGGGACAGCCAAGAGACCCAGTACTTC

clone_size: few
j_call: TRBJ1-5
d_call: .
v_call: TRBV20-1
cdr3_aa: CSARVNRQPQHF
cdr3_nt: TGCAGTGCTAGAGTAAATCGTCAGCCCCAGCATTTT

clone_size: few
j_call: TRBJ2-7
d_call: TRBD2
v_call: TRBV20-1
cdr3_aa: CSARAMTSGDYEQYF
cdr3_nt: TGCAGTGCTAGAGCCATGACTAGCGGGGACTACGAGCAGTACTTC

clone_size: .
j_call: TRBJ2-7
d_call: TRBD2
v_call: TRBV14
cdr3_aa: CASSLGRAREQYF
cdr3_nt: TGTGCCAGCAGCCTCGGGAGGGCCCGGGAGCAGTACTTC

clone_size: .
j_call: TRBJ2-1
d_call: TRBD2
v_call: TRBV6-1
cdr3_aa: CASSRLAGPMSFQFF
cdr3_nt: TGTGCCAGTTCTCGACTAGCGGGGCCAATGAGCTTTCAGTTCTTC

clone_size: few
j_call: TRBJ2-2
d_call: TRBD2
v_call: TRBV20-1
cdr3_aa: CSARPSGSVNTGELFF
cdr3_nt: TGCAGTGCTAGGCCTAGCGGGAGCGTTAACACCGGGGAGCTGTTTTTT

clone_size: .
j_call: TRBJ2-1
d_call: TRBD2
v_call: TRBV5-1
cdr3_aa: CASSRPSSGRANEQFF
cdr3_nt: TGCGCCAGCAGCCGTCCTTCTAGCGGGAGGGCCAATGAGCAGTTCTTC

clone_size: .
j_call: TRBJ2-3
d_call: TRBD2
v_call: TRBV9
cdr3_aa: CASSVEGSGRYTDTQYF
cdr3_nt: TGTGCCAGCAGCGTAGAGGGTAGCGGGAGGTATACAGATACGCAGTATTTT

clone_size: many
j_call: TRBJ2-2
d_call: TRBD2
v_call: TRBV7-3
cdr3_aa: CASSFPGLAGSGELFF
cdr3_nt: TGTGCCAGCAGCTTTCCGGGACTAGCGGGATCCGGGGAGCTGTTTTTT

clone_size: few
j_call: TRBJ1-5
d_call: TRBD1
v_call: TRBV7-3
cdr3_aa: CASSSRGSNQPQHF
cdr3_nt: TGTGCCAGCAGCTCCAGGGGGAGCAATCAGCCCCAGCATTTT

clone_size: few
j_call: TRBJ2-7
d_call: TRBD2
v_call: TRBV28
cdr3_aa: CASSFGGTSGGYEQYF
cdr3_nt: TGTGCCAGCAGTTTCGGTGGGACTAGCGGGGGCTACGAGCAGTACTTC

clone_size: .
j_call: TRBJ1-2
d_call: TRBD1
v_call: TRBV7-2
cdr3_aa: CASSRRDRSNYGYTF
cdr3_nt: TGTGCCAGCAGCAGACGGGACAGATCTAACTATGGCTACACCTTC

clone_size: .
j_call: TRBJ2-1
d_call: .
v_call: TRBV3-1
cdr3_aa: CASCLLGTSGSSYNEQFF
cdr3_nt: TGTGCCAGCTGTTTACTTGGGACGTCCGGAAGCTCCTACAATGAGCAGTTCTTC

clone_size: many
j_call: TRBJ2-1
d_call: TRBD2
v_call: TRBV5-1
cdr3_aa: CASSYGLAGLYNEQFF
cdr3_nt: TGCGCCAGCAGCTACGGACTAGCGGGTCTCTACAATGAGCAGTTCTTC

clone_size: .
j_call: TRBJ1-5
d_call: .
v_call: TRBV20-1
cdr3_aa: CSALDRRSNQPQHF
cdr3_nt: TGCAGTGCTCTGGACAGACGAAGCAATCAGCCCCAGCATTTT

clone_size: once
j_call: TRBJ2-4
d_call: .
v_call: TRBV5-1
cdr3_aa: CASSPVLRLDIQYF
cdr3_nt: TGCGCCAGCAGCCCCGTCCTGCGTCTGGACATTCAGTACTTC

clone_size: .
j_call: TRBJ2-7
d_call: .
v_call: TRBV18
cdr3_aa: CASSQVTLGYEQYF
cdr3_nt: TGTGCCAGCTCACAAGTAACGCTAGGGTACGAGCAGTACTTC

clone_size: few
j_call: TRBJ2-1
d_call: .
v_call: TRBV20-1
cdr3_aa: CSAPTQVKYNEQFF
cdr3_nt: TGCAGTGCTCCTACCCAGGTCAAGTACAATGAGCAGTTCTTC

clone_size: few
j_call: TRBJ2-3
d_call: .
v_call: TRBV4-1
cdr3_aa: CASSQHGISADTQYF
cdr3_nt: TGCGCCAGCAGCCAACATGGGATTTCGGCAGATACGCAGTATTTT

clone_size: few
j_call: TRBJ1-5
d_call: .
v_call: TRBV4-1
cdr3_aa: CASSPGRDISNQPQHF
cdr3_nt: TGCGCCAGCAGTCCCGGGCGGGACATTAGCAATCAGCCCCAGCATTTT

clone_size: .
j_call: TRBJ2-7
d_call: .
v_call: TRBV7-6
cdr3_aa: CASSFPHSGASESYEQYF
cdr3_nt: TGTGCCAGCAGCTTTCCCCACTCGGGGGCTAGCGAGTCCTACGAGCAGTACTTC

clone_size: .
j_call: TRBJ2-2
d_call: TRBD2
v_call: TRBV20-1
cdr3_aa: CSLRGGLAGAVTNTGELFF
cdr3_nt: TGCAGCCTACGCGGGGGTCTAGCGGGAGCAGTTACGAACACCGGGGAGCTGTTTTTT

clone_size: .
j_call: TRBJ2-5
d_call: TRBD1
v_call: TRBV18
cdr3_aa: CASSPSSRTGETQYF
cdr3_nt: TGTGCCAGCTCACCGAGTAGCCGGACAGGAGAGACCCAGTACTTC

clone_size: .
j_call: TRBJ2-4
d_call: .
v_call: TRBV5-1
cdr3_aa: CASSLERGAPGLAKNIQYF
cdr3_nt: TGCGCCAGCAGCTTGGAAAGGGGGGCGCCCGGACTGGCCAAAAACATTCAGTACTTC

clone_size: .
j_call: TRBJ2-1
d_call: .
v_call: TRBV30
cdr3_aa: CAWRPGGAGSYNEQFF
cdr3_nt: TGTGCCTGGAGGCCCGGTGGGGCTGGTTCCTACAATGAGCAGTTCTTC

clone_size: many
j_call: TRBJ2-3
d_call: .
v_call: TRBV5-1
cdr3_aa: CASNLGGADTQYF
cdr3_nt: TGCGCCAGCAATCTCGGGGGCGCAGATACGCAGTATTTT

clone_size: many
j_call: TRBJ2-4
d_call: .
v_call: TRBV25-1
cdr3_aa: CASSGPPVNIQYF
cdr3_nt: TGTGCCAGCAGTGGGCCTCCCGTGAACATTCAGTACTTC

clone_size: few
j_call: TRBJ1-4
d_call: .
v_call: TRBV15
cdr3_aa: CATSRQQGANEKLFF
cdr3_nt: TGTGCCACCAGCAGACAACAGGGTGCTAATGAAAAACTGTTTTTT

clone_size: .
j_call: TRBJ2-7
d_call: .
v_call: TRBV27
cdr3_aa: CASSLERSYEQYF
cdr3_nt: TGTGCCAGCAGTTTGGAGCGCTCCTACGAGCAGTACTTC

clone_size: .
j_call: TRBJ2-7
d_call: .
v_call: TRBV12-3/TRBV12-4
cdr3_aa: CASSFGRVNNYEQYF
cdr3_nt: TGTGCCAGCAGTTTCGGGCGGGTAAATAACTACGAGCAGTACTTC

clone_size: .
j_call: TRBJ2-2
d_call: TRBD2
v_call: TRBV24-1
cdr3_aa: CATSDSLLAGVSGELFF
cdr3_nt: TGTGCCACCAGTGATTCTTTACTAGCGGGAGTCTCCGGGGAGCTGTTTTTT

clone_size: few
j_call: TRBJ2-2
d_call: .
v_call: TRBV28
cdr3_aa: CASSGGTGELFF
cdr3_nt: TGTGCCAGCAGTGGCGGGACCGGGGAGCTGTTTTTT

clone_size: few
j_call: TRBJ2-3
d_call: TRBD1
v_call: TRBV24-1
cdr3_aa: CATSDLGRTGKSDTQYF
cdr3_nt: TGTGCCACCAGTGATTTAGGCCGGACAGGGAAGTCAGATACGCAGTATTTT

clone_size: few
j_call: TRBJ2-1
d_call: TRBD2
v_call: TRBV7-2
cdr3_aa: CASRELAGATNEQFF
cdr3_nt: TGTGCCAGCAGAGAACTAGCGGGGGCTACCAATGAGCAGTTCTTC

clone_size: few
j_call: TRBJ2-5
d_call: .
v_call: TRBV24-1
cdr3_aa: CATSVGGRAVETQYF
cdr3_nt: TGTGCCACCAGTGTAGGTGGGCGGGCGGTGGAGACCCAGTACTTC

clone_size: .
j_call: TRBJ1-4
d_call: .
v_call: TRBV4-1
cdr3_aa: CASSQESGNRKLFF
cdr3_nt: TGCGCCAGCAGCCAAGAAAGCGGGAACCGGAAACTGTTTTTT